What follows are 25 T cell receptor beta chains derived from one specimen sequenced in a study of radiation and T cells in renal cell carcinoma (TCRdb year 2020). To prepare the library, the immunoSEQ multiplex PCR assay was applied. TCRdb mirrors the immuneACCESS table, restricted to in-frame sequences. Some clones are absent from its copies; in checked studies, under half trace to an unresolved V gene, and the reason for the others is unknown. In this sample the table shows about 150,000 clones, roughly 89% of which occur a single time. The top ten constitute approximately 13% of the sample. The sample's time point label, decoded: blood 2 weeks post-SBRT. In the paper's terms, the treatment or condition label means: 15 Gy SBRT to primary tumor, nephrectomy 4 weeks later. Sequencing was performed on blood, taken from a patient whose treatment included radiotherapy and nephrectomy. Receptors were obtained from a woman between 50 and 59 years old with renal cell carcinoma.

This clone has only a few counts. The chain employs TRBV7-9 and TRBJ1-5, with D possibly being TRBD1 (5 bases). The CDR3 consists of 14 residues. Germline assignment: CDR1 SEHNR and CDR2 FQNEAQ (reference sequence). The germline V and J ends were trimmed by 4 bases and 4 bases, with 11 bases remaining between them. CDR3 amino acids: CASSSPGLNQPQHF. Written as DNA, the CDR3 is TGTGCCAGCAGCTCCCCGGGGCTGAATCAGCCCCAGCATTTT.

This clone turned up a few times. The chain employs TRBV2 and TRBJ1-2; TRBD1 might be the D (5 bases). In germline, CDR1 is SNHLY, CDR2 FYNNEI. This CDR3 has 11 amino acids. Trimming stripped 3 bases from V and 8 bases from J, with 7 bases between. The CDR3 is CASSEGLGYTF. The CDR3 region has the DNA TGTGCCAGCAGTGAGGGGCTCGGCTACACCTTC.

The gene calls are TRBV6-7 and TRBJ1-2, with D uncertain. TRBV6-7 is placed among ORFs of uncertain function. V was pared by 2 bases and J by 8 bases, with 15 bases between. CDR3 length: 14 residues. CDR3 loop: CASSYTSWGRGYTF. In DNA, the CDR3 is TGTGCCAGCAGTTACACTAGTTGGGGAAGAGGCTACACCTTC.

The chain employs TRBV13 and TRBJ1-3, with D unclear. Germline V gives CDR1 PRHDT, CDR2 FYEKMQ (reference sequence). The CDR3 is made up of 12 amino acids. Trimming took off 1 base at V and 4 bases at J, with 2 bases between the two ends. The CDR3 coding sequence is TGTGCCAGCAGCTTAGCCGGAAACACCATATATTTT. Translating gives CASSLAGNTIYF. Complete variable domain (other parts from reference TRBV13 and TRBJ1-3): AAGVIQSPRHLIKEKRETATLKCYPIPRHDTVYWYQQGPGQDPQFLISFYEKMQSDKGSIPDRFSAQQFSDYHSELNMSSLELGDSALYFCASSLAGNTIYFGEGSWLTVV.

The chain links TRBV5-1 to TRBJ2-7; D unclear. There are 13 residues in the CDR3. Trimming left V 0 bases short and J 7 bases short, with 11 bases between. In germline, CDR1 is SGHRS, CDR2 YFSETQ. The DNA of the CDR3 is TGCGCCAGCAGCTTGGCCGGGTCTGAGGAGCAGTACTTC. Its protein product is CASSLAGSEEQYF. The full variable domain, in which reference TRBV5-1 and TRBJ2-7 provide the parts outside the CDR3, is KAGVTQTPRYLIKTRGQQVTLSCSPISGHRSVSWYQQTPGQGLQFLFEYFSETQRNKGNFPGRFSGRQFSNSRSEMNVSTLELGDSALYLCASSLAGSEEQYFGPGTRLTVT.

V gene TRBV18 combines with J gene TRBJ1-2; 10 nucleotides match TRBD1. CDR3 length equals 16 residues. The V segment lost 4 bases and the J segment 1 base; nucleotides outside the gene matches: 6. CDR1 is KGHSH, CDR2 LQKENI, per germline. CDR3 bases: TGTGCCAGCTCACGGGAAGACAGGGGGCTTAACTATGGCTACACCTTC. It encodes CASSREDRGLNYGYTF. Using reference TRBV18 and TRBJ1-2 for the parts outside the CDR3, the full variable domain is NAGVMQNPRHLVRRRGQEARLRCSPMKGHSHVYWYRQLPEEGLKFMVYLQKENIIDESGMPKERFSAEFPKEGPSILRIQQVVRGDSAAYFCASSREDRGLNYGYTFGSGTRLTVV.

The V call is TRBV7-9, the J call TRBJ2-7; TRBD2 matches at 9 bases. Germline V gives CDR1 SEHNR, CDR2 FQNEAQ (reference sequence). The trim removed 5 bases at V and 4 bases at J, leaving 6 bases unmatched. CDR3 length: 14 residues. Here the CDR3 DNA reads TGTGCCAGCAGCCCTAGCGGGGCCCCTTACGAGCAGTACTTC. This gives the protein CASSPSGAPYEQYF. Supplemented by reference TRBV7-9 and TRBJ2-7, the full variable domain reads DTGVSQNPRHKITKRGQNVTFRCDPISEHNRLYWYRQTLGQGPEFLTYFQNEAQLEKSRLLSDRFSAERPKGSFSTLEIQRTEQGDSAMYLCASSPSGAPYEQYFGPGTRLTVT.

This chain joins TRBV29-1 and TRBJ1-1; the D is unclear. With 6 bases removed from V and 1 base from J, the gap between germline ends came to 15 bases. CDR1 is SQVTM and CDR2 is ANQGSEA in the germline V gene. The CDR3 spans 14 residues. The CDR3 is CSVLRDKANTEAFF. CDR3 sequence (DNA): TGCAGCGTCCTGAGAGACAAAGCGAACACTGAAGCTTTCTTT.

The chain uses TRBV6-1 and TRBJ1-4; 8 nucleotides agree with TRBD1. The CDR3 runs to 15 residues. Per the germline V gene, CDR1 is MNHNS and CDR2 is SASEGT. The junction had 3 bases not matched to a gene; V was cut back by 6 bases and J by 0 bases. The CDR3 nucleotides are TGTGCCAGCAGCCAGGACAGGGCAACTAATGAAAAACTGTTTTTT. Encoded protein: CASSQDRATNEKLFF.

This chain uses TRBV7-9 with TRBJ1-6; D is ambiguous. Germline CDR1 is SEHNR and CDR2 is FQNEAQ (reference sequence). CDR3 size: 16 residues. V lost 1 base and J lost 7, with 14 bases in between. CDR3: CASSLVLGFNNSPLHF. CDR3 DNA: TGTGCCAGCAGCTTAGTACTCGGTTTTAACAATTCACCCCTCCACTTT.

This clone was observed a handful of times. The J gene is TRBJ1-6, the V gene TRBV7-9; TRBD1 is a possible D gene (5 bases). Germline assignment: CDR1 SEHNR and CDR2 FQNEAQ (reference sequence). V lost 1 base to trimming and J lost 5 bases, with 9 bases between them. This CDR3 comprises 15 residues. The CDR3 reads CASSLGRGNNSPLHF. CDR3 DNA: TGTGCCAGCAGCTTAGGACGGGGGAATAATTCACCCCTCCACTTT.

CDR3 bases: TGTGCCAGCAGCTCCAGGGGGGCAAGCGGGGGCTCAGATACGCAGTATTTT. This sequence encodes CASSSRGASGGSDTQYF. The chain recombines TRBV7-6 with TRBJ2-3; a weak D match, TRBD2 (8 bases). The CDR3 spans 17 residues. Germline V CDR1 and CDR2: SGHVS, FNYEAQ. V lost 4 bases and J 4 bases, leaving 21 bases between the germline ends.

The chain has TRBV5-1 and TRBJ2-3, with TRBD2 matching 7 bases. The germline V gene encodes CDR1 SGHRS and CDR2 YFSETQ. The CDR3 is made up of 17 amino acids. The trim removed 5 bases at V and 1 base at J, leaving 13 bases unmatched. The CDR3 loop reads CASRQGGVSKGTDTQYF. CDR3 sequence (DNA): TGCGCCAGCAGGCAGGGAGGGGTATCAAAGGGCACAGATACGCAGTATTTT.

The chain links TRBV7-2 to TRBJ2-1, with 8 bases matching TRBD1. Trimming removed 4 bases from V and 7 bases from J; junction bases left unmatched: 12. CDR3 length: 16 residues. The V gene's germline CDR1 is SGHTA and CDR2 FQGNSA. The DNA for the CDR3 is TGTGCCAGCAGCTCTCAGGGACAGGTTCGGGGGAATGAGCAGTTCTTC. It translates to CASSSQGQVRGNEQFF.

The rearrangement links TRBV2 to TRBJ2-7; the match to TRBD2 covers 7 bases. CDR3 length: 13 amino acids. Germline trimming cut 6 bases from V and 3 bases from J; bases unmatched to any gene: 5. Germline CDR1 reads SNHLY; CDR2 reads FYNNEI. CDR3: CASRTGTNYEQYF. CDR3 nucleotides: TGTGCCAGCAGAACCGGGACTAACTACGAGCAGTACTTC.

The V and J genes are TRBV7-8 and TRBJ1-2, with D perhaps TRBD1 (6 bases). The CDR3 consists of 13 residues. The germline CDR1 and CDR2 sequences are SGHVS and FQNEAQ. V lost 4 bases and J 4 bases, leaving 10 bases between the germline ends. CDR3 loop: CASSSRTAYGYTF. The DNA for the CDR3 is TGTGCCAGCAGCTCCCGGACAGCCTATGGCTACACCTTC.

The rearrangement links TRBV4-3 to TRBJ1-2; no reliable D call. The CDR3 extends over 14 amino acids. With 1 base removed from V and 3 bases from J, the gap between germline ends came to 9 bases. Looked up from germline, CDR1 is LGHNA and CDR2 is YSLEER. CDR3 coding DNA: TGCGCCAGCAGCCAAGGGTGGGTGGACTATGGCTACACCTTC. Translated, it gives CASSQGWVDYGYTF.

The gene calls are TRBV7-9 and TRBJ2-1; 11 bases match TRBD2. CDR1 is SEHNR, CDR2 FQNEAQ, per germline (reference sequence). V gave up 4 bases and J gave up 5 bases; unmatched junction bases: 10. This CDR3 is built from 17 residues. This chain's CDR3 is CASSSLSSGGGNNEQFF. The CDR3 DNA sequence: TGTGCCAGCAGCTCCCTCAGTAGCGGGGGGGGAAACAATGAGCAGTTCTTC.

The CDR3 region is CASSPDRENTEAFF. CDR3 bases: TGTGCCAGCAGTCCGGACCGGGAGAACACTGAAGCTTTCTTT. This chain connects TRBV6-1 to TRBJ1-1, with no clear D. Germline CDR1 is MNHNS and CDR2 is SASEGT. The CDR3 loop spans 14 amino acids. Between the trimmed V and J ends, which lost 5 bases and 1 base, there was a span of 11 bases.

The V gene is TRBV5-1, the J gene TRBJ2-1, with 11 bases that match TRBD2. The CDR3 has 17 residues. Germline CDR1 reads SGHRS; CDR2 reads YFSETQ. V lost 0 bases to trimming and J lost 9 bases; unmatched junction nucleotides: 11. The CDR3 DNA is TGCGCCAGCAGCTTGGCCTTGGGTAGCGGGGGGGTGCGTGAGCAGTTCTTC. It encodes CASSLALGSGGVREQFF.

In this sample, this clone turned up once. The chain combines TRBV11-3 with TRBJ1-1; the D gene is possibly TRBD1 (6 bases). V lost 0 bases and J lost 7, with 18 bases in between. The CDR3 is made up of 16 amino acids. Germline V gene data show CDR1 as SGHNT and CDR2 as YENEEA. The CDR3, as DNA: TGTGCCAGCAGCTTAGATCATCGGGGGCGGCGTTTTGAAGCTTTCTTT. It encodes CASSLDHRGRRFEAFF.

The genes are TRBV6-4 and TRBJ2-1, with a weak D call TRBD1 (6 bases). With 8 bases removed from V and 10 bases from J, the gap between germline ends came to 21 bases. This CDR3 comprises 14 residues. From germline, CDR1 is MRHNA and CDR2 SNTAGT. This CDR3 reads CASGVGGTSQEQFF. CDR3 coding DNA: TGTGCCAGCGGAGTAGGGGGAACTTCTCAAGAGCAGTTCTTC.

This clone turned up a few times. The rearrangement joins TRBV13 to TRBJ1-2, with 7 bases aligning to TRBD1. CDR3 length equals 14 residues. The ends lost 6 bases at V and 4 bases at J; junction bases unmatched: 8. Germline V gene data show CDR1 as PRHDT and CDR2 as FYEKMQ (reference sequence). DNA of the CDR3: TGTGCCAGCAGACCGGCAGGGGGAGGCTATGGCTACACCTTC. It yields the protein CASRPAGGGYGYTF.

The chain has TRBV7-6 and TRBJ1-3, with 7 bases fitting TRBD1. Germline CDR1 and CDR2: SGHVS and FNYEAQ. The V segment lost 5 bases and the J segment 1 base; nucleotides outside the gene matches: 5. The CDR3 length is 15 residues. The CDR3 coding sequence is TGTGCCAGCAGCCCTTACAGGGGATCTGGAAACACCATATATTTT. It translates to CASSPYRGSGNTIYF. Complete variable domain (other parts from reference TRBV7-6 and TRBJ1-3): GAGVSQSPRYKVTKRGQDVALRCDPISGHVSLYWYRQALGQGPEFLTYFNYEAQQDKSGLPNDRFSAERPEGSISTLTIQRTEQRDSAMYRCASSPYRGSGNTIYFGEGSWLTVV.

At least ten counts were recorded for this clone. This chain connects TRBV4-1 to TRBJ1-6; D is perhaps TRBD1 (5 bases). V was clipped by 0 bases and J by 7 bases, with 13 bases between them. The CDR3 is made up of 16 amino acids. Germline V CDR1 and CDR2: MGHRA, YSYEKL. This CDR3 reads CASSQELQAGNSPLHF. In nucleotides, the CDR3 is TGCGCCAGCAGCCAAGAATTACAGGCCGGGAATTCACCCCTCCACTTT.